This TCR beta chain originates from a study of blood T cell repertoires in COVID-19. Study as a whole: Sites across the United States, Italy and Spain contributed samples from acute and convalescent COVID-19. Nucleic acid was either cDNA or gDNA, and it came from T cells, B-cell-depleted T cells, or PBMCs.

Those enrolled in Seattle joined during active infection and were followed longitudinally afterward. The ends lost 5 bases at V and 3 bases at J; junction bases unmatched: 8. The CDR3 contains 15 residues. Germline V gene lookup returns CDR1 SGHTA and CDR2 FQGNSA. How the authors handled the data: Amplifying reference gene primers gave estimates of nucleated cell counts. The method was immunoSEQ multiplex PCR; TCRdb's version includes in-frame clones alone and lacks a portion of them. V, J and clone size are taken as reported in that table, and D and trimming were inferred from the DNA itself. The table lists 150,000 to 180,000 clones, 70% to 85% of them singletons.

Sequencing was carried out using peripheral blood. The chain carries TRBV7-2 and TRBJ1-1, with 8 bases identical to TRBD1. The sequence derives from a man aged 55-75 years with COVID-19, enrolled during active disease. For the CDR3, the DNA is TGTGCCAGCAGCCCAACGACAGGGGTGGACACTGAAGCTTTCTTT. Translation gives CASSPTTGVDTEAFF.